This T cell receptor (beta chain) was sequenced for a study of blood T cell repertoires in COVID-19 (dated by TCRdb to 2018 to 2021). Looking at the study overall: Collaborator samples came from the United States, Italy and Spain and covered acute and convalescent phases of COVID-19. The dataset comprised deeply sampled blood TCRbeta repertoires from subjects exposed to, actively infected with, or recovered from COVID-19. The samples were drawn from the first 160 participants of the ongoing ImmuneRACE study and from over 950 subjects provided by 6 global collaborators. Where available, HLA class I and class II types were obtained from metadata supplied by the sample provider rather than from assay-based typing. The prospective study material was composed of cDNA or gDNA derived from T cells, B-cell-depleted T cells, or PBMCs. The repertoires were made available in a free public database intended to serve as a resource for research on the immune response to SARS-CoV-2. The sample metadata nearly always contained a de-identified subject ID, COVID-19 status, age in years and sex.

Here is what the overall study found, with its caveats: Clinical and demographic metadata were provided uncurated, with the amount varying by source and participant.

The trim is 5 bases for V and 8 bases for J, with a gap of 17 bases between the germline ends. Taken from cysteine to phenylalanine, the CDR3 has 14 residues. The DNA shown is the 42-base CDR3, in frame from base 1. The germline V gene (reference sequence) yields SEHNR for CDR1 and FQNEAQ for CDR2. TCRbeta CDR3 regions were amplified from genomic DNA using the immunoSEQ Assay, a bias-controlled multiplex PCR. For the original study's pipeline: The number of nucleated cells in each sample was estimated from the amplification of reference gene primers within the assay. To quantify the absolute abundance of each unique TCRbeta CDR3 rearrangement, sequence reads were collapsed and filtered. For each sample, productive Simpson clonality was calculated as the square root of Simpson's diversity index over productive rearrangements. Imported from immuneACCESS, the table was reduced by TCRdb to in-frame sequences with V and J called. These copies leave out some clones; in studies compared against another copy, an unresolved V gene accounts for under half, and the cause of the remainder is not known. The V and J calls and clone size were taken over from that table, and D and trimming were inferred from the DNA. The sample table contains roughly 250,000 clones; only one count was recorded for 70% to 90% of them. Roughly 1.2% of the sample is taken by the ten largest.

Participants in the prospective study were enrolled through a virtual design, were aged roughly 18 to 100 years, and lived in roughly 24 United States geographic areas. In the prospective study, participants were assigned to cohorts based on the clinical history participants reported in a screening survey and a study questionnaire. In the prospective study, mobile phlebotomists collected whole blood, serum and a nasopharyngeal or oropharyngeal swab from each participant. Prospective study participants could optionally give additional blood draws and questionnaires over an approximately 2-month period. Before DNA extraction, blood samples from the prospective study were shipped at room temperature or frozen. As concerns this clone: It has no known antigen specificity. Base qualities are missing; no much larger clone stands one base away.

This receptor was taken from a woman aged 35 to 49 with acute COVID-19. The rearranged segments are TRBV7-9 and TRBJ2-3; a weak D assignment points to TRBD2 (6 bases agree). Sequencing used PBMCs or T cells enriched from blood (not recorded which). The DNA reads TGTGCCAGCAGCCCATTCGGGGTGCGGGGTACGCAGTATTTT. It translates to CASSPFGVRGTQYF.